One sample yielded the 12 T cell receptor beta chains listed below, sequenced in a study of PD-1 blockade in classical Hodgkin lymphoma. The time point here: cycle 4 day 1 (C4D1), after more than five weeks of nivolumab. Relapses following autologous stem cell transplantation were seen in all patients, with brentuximab vedotin exposure varying. Starting with thawed PBMCs, CD4+ T cells were purified by magnetic negative selection. Assay used: immunoSEQ multiplex PCR; TCRdb lists only in-frame clones, some missing. The sample lists around 30,000 clones; around 83% were seen once. The material sequenced was CD4+ T cells from blood, taken before the fourth cycle of nivolumab. These receptor sequences come from a human donor with classical Hodgkin lymphoma.

V and J are TRBV6-5 and TRBJ2-1; D might be TRBD1 (5 bases). The CDR3 has 14 amino acids. Germline lookup yields CDR1 MNHEY and CDR2 SVGAGI. Trimming cost V 6 bases and J 1 base, with 10 bases left between them. CDR3 residues: CASSRQISYNEQFF. CDR3 in DNA: TGTGCCAGCAGCCGACAGATTTCCTACAATGAGCAGTTCTTC.

The V gene is TRBV5-1, the J gene TRBJ2-5; TRBD2 aligns across 8 bases. The germline CDR1 and CDR2 sequences are SGHRS and YFSETQ. The CDR3 contains 14 residues. V shed 4 bases and J 5 bases; nucleotides not matched to a gene: 7. CDR3 coding DNA: TGCGCCAGCAGCCCGGGGGGGCCGGTGGAGACCCAGTACTTC. It is translated as CASSPGGPVETQYF.

This clone was picked up one time. The chain combines TRBV11-2 with TRBJ1-2; no clear D. V was cut by 0 bases and J by 2 bases, with 7 bases left in between. The V gene's germline CDR1 is SGHAT and CDR2 FQNNGV. CDR3 length equals 14 residues. This chain's CDR3 is CASSLDPSNYGYTF. The CDR3 DNA reads as TGTGCCAGCAGCTTAGATCCCAGCAACTATGGCTACACCTTC.

The V call is TRBV6-5, the J call TRBJ2-2, with no clear D. The germline V gene has CDR1 MNHEY and CDR2 SVGAGI. The CDR3 sequence is 12 residues long. V was clipped by 4 bases and J by 7 bases, with 7 bases between them. The CDR3 coding sequence is TGTGCCAGCAGTTTCGTCTTCGGGGAGCTGTTTTTT. Amino acids: CASSFVFGELFF.

The chain has TRBV5-1 and TRBJ2-1, with 7 bases lining up with TRBD1. The J segment lost 2 bases and the V segment lost 7 bases, leaving 0 bases of the junction unmatched. Germline V CDR1 and CDR2: SGHRS, YFSETQ. The CDR3 contains 12 residues. The CDR3 loop reads CASGTAYNEQFF. CDR3 nucleotides: TGCGCCAGCGGGACAGCCTACAATGAGCAGTTCTTC.

This chain links TRBV18 with TRBJ2-7, with 7 nucleotides matching TRBD1. The V segment lost 3 bases and the J segment 0 bases; nucleotides outside the gene matches: 5. This CDR3 has 15 amino acids. Germline loops: CDR1 KGHSH, CDR2 LQKENI. Here the CDR3 reads CASSPPDRSSYEQYF. The CDR3 DNA reads as TGTGCCAGCTCACCCCCGGACAGGAGCTCCTACGAGCAGTACTTC.

The V gene is TRBV10-2, the J gene TRBJ2-7, with 7 bases identical to TRBD1. The V segment lost 7 bases and the J segment 2 bases; nucleotides outside the gene matches: 8. This CDR3 spans 14 amino acids. The germline V gene has CDR1 WSHSY and CDR2 SAAADI. The CDR3 nucleotides are TGCGCCAGCACCTACTCCAGGGGGACCTACGAGCAGTACTTC. Encoded protein: CASTYSRGTYEQYF.

The gene calls are TRBV5-1 and TRBJ2-5, with a tentative D call TRBD1 (6 bases). The DNA end lines up better with TRBJ2-7; the J call may be wrong. Germline CDR1 and CDR2: SGHRS and YFSETQ. The CDR3 extends over 13 amino acids. The DNA for the CDR3 is TGCGCCAGCAGCTTCGAGACAGGTAGCGAGCAGTACTTC. Protein product: CASSFETGSEQYF.

This clone occurred once. The chain combines TRBV7-8 with TRBJ1-1; 11 nucleotides match TRBD1. Trimming cost V 3 bases and J 4 bases; bases outside gene matches: 7. Germline-derived CDR1 and CDR2 are SGHVS and FQNEAQ. The CDR3 length is 16 residues. The CDR3 loop reads CASSFRTGGASTEAFF. Written as DNA, the CDR3 is TGTGCCAGCAGCTTCAGGACAGGGGGCGCAAGCACTGAAGCTTTCTTT.

This chain connects TRBV6-5 to TRBJ2-1; D is uncertain. Trimming took off 5 bases at V and 8 bases at J, with 19 bases between the two ends. The CDR3 consists of 15 residues. Germline loops: CDR1 MNHEY, CDR2 SVGAGI. The CDR3 DNA sequence: TGTGCCAGCAGTAAACCCTATGCCCTCTGGGATGAGCAGTTCTTC. The encoded protein is CASSKPYALWDEQFF.

The chain links TRBV27 to TRBJ2-7; 15 positions match TRBD2. The CDR3 has 19 amino acids. The ends lost 6 bases at V and 4 bases at J; junction bases unmatched: 16. Per the germline V gene, CDR1 is MNHEY and CDR2 is SMNVEV (reference sequence). The chain's CDR3 is CASRPGTSGRSAGLYEQYF. CDR3 in DNA: TGTGCCAGCAGGCCCGGGACTAGCGGGAGGTCGGCGGGTTTATACGAGCAGTACTTC.

CDR3 in amino acids: CASSLEGSGRSDTQYF. The CDR3, as DNA: TGCGCCAGCAGCTTGGAAGGTAGCGGGAGATCTGATACGCAGTATTTT. J is TRBJ2-3 and V is TRBV5-1, with TRBD2 matching 9 bases. Germline CDR1 SGHRS, CDR2 YFSETQ. Germline trimming cut 0 bases from V and 6 bases from J; bases unmatched to any gene: 8. The CDR3 runs 16 residues.